This T cell receptor beta chain originates from a study of blood T cell repertoires in COVID-19. This clone was recorded only once. V was clipped by 0 bases and J by 7 bases; unmatched bases: 4. Germline V CDR1 and CDR2: LNHDA, SQIVND (reference sequence). CDR3 length: 14 residues. Clones were sequenced by immunoSEQ multiplex PCR, and TCRdb holds only the in-frame ones, with some missing. The sample contains approximately 99,000 clones, roughly 89% of which appear only once. Sequencing was done on a sample of peripheral blood. The chain joins TRBV19 to TRBJ2-5; 8 nucleotides agree with TRBD1. This receptor was obtained from a man between 70 and 80 years old with active or convalescent COVID-19. The CDR3 nucleotides read TGTGCCAGTAGTATAGAAGGAACAGGGGGGACCCAGTACTTC. It codes for CASSIEGTGGTQYF.